This T cell receptor beta chain was obtained from a study of shared clonotypes between healthy human individuals. About the research overall: Participating donors consisted of a couple of women and a few men aged 18 to 49. Three plates were used per donor for CD4 naive, three for CD4 memory, two for CD8 naive and one for CD8 memory.

Repertoires were generated with immunoSEQ multiplex PCR, while TCRdb's copy carries only in-frame clones and drops some. This table has 2 million to 2.5 million clones, over 90% appearing once. Study-wide findings and caveats: Of the naive CD4 clonotypes, roughly 5% were shared across a few donors.

Note on this clone: Antigen specificity is unknown.

There are 13 residues in the CDR3. V shed 7 bases, J shed 7 bases, and the junction held 10 bases outside the gene matches. Germline CDR1 is SGHRS and CDR2 is YFSETQ. Both subsets, CD45RA+ naive and CD45RA-negative memory, were split from the CD4+ cells. Sequencing input: naive CD4+ T cells from PBMCs. Subset noted: CD45RA+ positively selected. V and J are TRBV5-1 and TRBJ2-5, with 7 bases matching TRBD1. The receptor comes from a young man in good health. Some clones in this sample may be carry-over from other donors' samples. CDR3 DNA sequence: TGCGCCAGCTGCCTGACAGGGTTAGGGACCCAGTACTTC. It is translated as CASCLTGLGTQYF.